Listed below are T cell receptor beta chains from one sample, sequenced in a study of blood T cell repertoires in COVID-19. Some clones are missing from TCRdb's copy, which holds only in-frame ones; the method was immunoSEQ multiplex PCR. In the table there are about 190,000 clones, roughly 80% of which are singletons. Sequenced: peripheral blood. Receptors originate from a man between 60 and 75 years old with acute or convalescent COVID-19. The CDR3 runs from the conserved cysteine through the conserved F or W. D genes are given only for firm matches. Some rows mark clone size as missing; the rest say once, few, many or name a class of expanded clone.

abundance	d_gene	v_gene	j_gene	CDR3nt	CDR3aa
once	NA	TRBV19	TRBJ1-2	TGTGCCAGTAACCGGGGGAATAACTATGGCTACACCTTC	CASNRGNNYGYTF
NA	TRBD1	TRBV3-1/TRBV3-2	TRBJ1-4	TGTGCCAGCAGCCGTGGACAGGGGGCAAATGAAAAACTGTTTTTT	CASSRGQGANEKLFF
NA	NA	TRBV6-2/TRBV6-3	TRBJ2-3	TGTGCCAGCAGTATGAGGAGACCTCTTCCAGATACGCAGTATTTT	CASSMRRPLPDTQYF
many	NA	TRBV6-5	TRBJ2-5	TGTGCCAGCAGTTACGCGGGTGTAGAGACCCAGTACTTC	CASSYAGVETQYF
NA	TRBD2	TRBV4-1	TRBJ2-3	TGCGCCAGCCGAAGCCGAATACTAGCGGGCCCCACAGATACGCAGTATTTT	CASRSRILAGPTDTQYF
NA	TRBD1	TRBV7-8	TRBJ2-7	TGTGCCAGCAGAAGACCGGGACAGTCCTCCTACGAGCAGTACTTC	CASRRPGQSSYEQYF
NA	NA	TRBV2	TRBJ1-2	TGTGCCAGCAGTGAAGTCGGGGGGCCGGATGGCTACACCTTC	CASSEVGGPDGYTF
NA	TRBD1	TRBV4-3	TRBJ1-6	TGCGCCAGCAGCCAAGAACTGGACAGGGGTATTTCACCCCTCCACTTT	CASSQELDRGISPLHF
NA	NA	TRBV10-1	TRBJ1-1	TGCGCCAGCAGTGGGAGCTTGGCGGCTGAAGCTTTCTTT	CASSGSLAAEAFF
NA	TRBD2	TRBV7-6	TRBJ2-1	TGTGCCAGCAGCTTAGGCCCTGGACTAGCGGGGGGGCACTCCTACAATGAGCAGTTCTTC	CASSLGPGLAGGHSYNEQFF
NA	TRBD1	TRBV5-5	TRBJ2-7	TGTGCCAGCAGCTTGCGAGGGACAGGGGGCGGTTACGAGCAGTACTTC	CASSLRGTGGGYEQYF